The T cell receptor (beta chain) described here comes from a study of shared clonotypes between healthy human individuals. Overall study: Every donor yielded three CD4 naive, three CD4 memory, two CD8 naive and one CD8 memory plate.

General study findings and limits: Sequencing depth was expected to influence donor clonotype sharing. Across subsets, estimated richness was generally greater for naive than for memory populations.

For each subset, genomic DNA was distributed in equal portions over several immunoSEQ plates. Sequenced by immunoSEQ multiplex PCR; TCRdb stores in-frame clones only, minus some. The table includes around 940,000 clones, less than 85% detected once. The J segment lost 5 bases and the V segment lost 11 bases, leaving 5 bases of the junction unmatched. CDR1 is MNHNS, CDR2 SASEGT, per germline. The CDR3 contains 12 residues. Comment on this clone: Its matching antigen is unknown.

Sequenced sample: memory CD4+ T cells sorted from blood. Documented subset: CD45RA-negative fraction. The chain combines TRBV6-1 with TRBJ2-2, with 7 bases fitting TRBD1. This receptor was obtained from a man younger than 35 in good health. CDR3 DNA sequence: TGTGCCGCTCGACAGGGAACCGGGGAGCTGTTTTTT. Protein: CAARQGTGELFF.